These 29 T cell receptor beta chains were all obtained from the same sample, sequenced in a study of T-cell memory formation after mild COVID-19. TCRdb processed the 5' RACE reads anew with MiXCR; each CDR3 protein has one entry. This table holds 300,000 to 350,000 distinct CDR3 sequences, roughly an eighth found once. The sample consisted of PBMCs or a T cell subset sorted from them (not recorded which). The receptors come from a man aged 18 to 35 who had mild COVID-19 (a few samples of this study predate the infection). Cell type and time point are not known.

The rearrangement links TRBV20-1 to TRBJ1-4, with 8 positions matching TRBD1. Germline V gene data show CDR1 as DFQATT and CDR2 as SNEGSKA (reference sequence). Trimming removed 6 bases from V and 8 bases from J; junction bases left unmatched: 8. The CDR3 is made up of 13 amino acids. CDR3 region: CSARQGNGEKLFF. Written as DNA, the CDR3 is TGCAGTGCCCGACAGGGGAATGGCGAAAAACTGTTTTTT.

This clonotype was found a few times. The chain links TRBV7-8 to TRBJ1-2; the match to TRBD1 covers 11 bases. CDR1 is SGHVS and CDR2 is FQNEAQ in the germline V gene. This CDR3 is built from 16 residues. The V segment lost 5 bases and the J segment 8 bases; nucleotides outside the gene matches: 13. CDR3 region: CASSNQAGQGARGYTF. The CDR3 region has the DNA TGTGCCAGCAGCAACCAGGCTGGACAGGGGGCGCGAGGCTACACCTTC.

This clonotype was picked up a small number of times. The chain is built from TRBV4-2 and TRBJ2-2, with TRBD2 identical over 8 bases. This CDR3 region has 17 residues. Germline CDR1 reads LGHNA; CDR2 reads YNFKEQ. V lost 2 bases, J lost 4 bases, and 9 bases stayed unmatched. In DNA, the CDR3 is TGTGCCAGCAGCCAACCCGGGAGGGGCAGGGGCACCGGGGAGCTGTTTTTT. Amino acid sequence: CASSQPGRGRGTGELFF.

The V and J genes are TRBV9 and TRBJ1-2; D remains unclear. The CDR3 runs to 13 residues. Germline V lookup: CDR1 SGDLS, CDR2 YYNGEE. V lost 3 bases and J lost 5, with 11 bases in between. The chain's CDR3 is CASSAPGLYGYTF. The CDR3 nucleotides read TGTGCCAGCAGCGCCCCTGGGTTATATGGCTACACCTTC.

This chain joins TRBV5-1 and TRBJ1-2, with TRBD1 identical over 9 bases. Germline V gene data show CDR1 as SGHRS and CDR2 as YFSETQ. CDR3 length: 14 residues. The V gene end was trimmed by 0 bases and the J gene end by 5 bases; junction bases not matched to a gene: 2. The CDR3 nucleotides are TGCGCCAGCAGCTTGGACGGGACAGGGTATGGCTACACCTTC. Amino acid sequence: CASSLDGTGYGYTF.

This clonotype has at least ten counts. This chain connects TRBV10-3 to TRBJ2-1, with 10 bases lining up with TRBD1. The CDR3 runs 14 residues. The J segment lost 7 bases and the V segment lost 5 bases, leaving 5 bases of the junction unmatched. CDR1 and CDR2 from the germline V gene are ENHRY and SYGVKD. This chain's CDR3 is CAISPGQGRNEQFF. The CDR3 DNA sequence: TGTGCCATCAGTCCGGGACAGGGGCGGAATGAGCAGTTCTTC.

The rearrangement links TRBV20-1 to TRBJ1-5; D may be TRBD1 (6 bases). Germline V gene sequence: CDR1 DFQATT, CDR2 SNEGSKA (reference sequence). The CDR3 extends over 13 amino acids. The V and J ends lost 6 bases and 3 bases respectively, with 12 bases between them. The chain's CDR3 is CSAAGTLNQPQHF. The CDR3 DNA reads TGCAGTGCAGCAGGGACACTCAATCAGCCCCAGCATTTT.

CDR3 protein: CSARAQQARNSPLHF. The DNA for the CDR3 is TGCAGTGCTAGAGCCCAACAGGCGAGGAATTCACCCCTCCACTTT. The chain has TRBV20-1 and TRBJ1-6; D perhaps matches TRBD1 (5 bases). This CDR3 is 15 amino acids long. Trimming shortened V by 1 base and J by 7 bases, and 14 bases separated the two germline ends. The germline V gene encodes CDR1 DFQATT and CDR2 SNEGSKA (reference sequence).

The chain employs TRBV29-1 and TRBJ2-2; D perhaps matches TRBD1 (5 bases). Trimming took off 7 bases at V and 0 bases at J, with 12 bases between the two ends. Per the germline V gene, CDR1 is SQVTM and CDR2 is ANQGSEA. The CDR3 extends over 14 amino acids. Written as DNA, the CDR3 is TGCAGCGCTGGAGACAGCGCGAACACCGGGGAGCTGTTTTTT. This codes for CSAGDSANTGELFF.

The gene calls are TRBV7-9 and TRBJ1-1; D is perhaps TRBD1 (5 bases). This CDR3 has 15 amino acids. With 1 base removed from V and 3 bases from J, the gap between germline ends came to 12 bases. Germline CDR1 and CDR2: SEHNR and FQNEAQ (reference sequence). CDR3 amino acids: CASSLGGVRDTEAFF. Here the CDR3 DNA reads TGTGCCAGCAGCTTAGGAGGGGTTCGGGACACTGAAGCTTTCTTT.

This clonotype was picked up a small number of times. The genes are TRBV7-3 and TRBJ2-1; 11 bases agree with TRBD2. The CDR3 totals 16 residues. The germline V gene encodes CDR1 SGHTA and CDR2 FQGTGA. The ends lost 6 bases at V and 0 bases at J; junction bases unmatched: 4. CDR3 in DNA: TGTGCCAGCAGATCTAGCGGGGGGAGCTCCTACAATGAGCAGTTCTTC. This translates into CASRSSGGSSYNEQFF.

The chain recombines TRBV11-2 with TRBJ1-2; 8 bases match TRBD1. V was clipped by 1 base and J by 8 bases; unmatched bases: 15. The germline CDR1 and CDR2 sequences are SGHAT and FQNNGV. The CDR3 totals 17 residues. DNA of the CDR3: TGTGCCAGCAGCTTAGCTTTCGGGGGACAGGAATTACGGGGCTACACCTTC. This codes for CASSLAFGGQELRGYTF.

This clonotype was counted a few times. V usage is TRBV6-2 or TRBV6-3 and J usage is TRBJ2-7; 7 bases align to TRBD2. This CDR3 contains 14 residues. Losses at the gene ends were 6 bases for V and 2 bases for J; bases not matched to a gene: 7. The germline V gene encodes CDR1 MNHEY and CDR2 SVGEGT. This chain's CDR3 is CASSPFGGTYEQYF. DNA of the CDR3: TGTGCCAGCAGCCCGTTCGGGGGGACCTACGAGCAGTACTTC.

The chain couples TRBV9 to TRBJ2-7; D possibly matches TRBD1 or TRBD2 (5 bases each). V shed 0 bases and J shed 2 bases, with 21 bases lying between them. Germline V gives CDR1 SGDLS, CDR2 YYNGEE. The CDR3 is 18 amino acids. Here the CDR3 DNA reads TGTGCCAGCAGCGTAGTACCGGGACCACCCTGGGAAACCTACGAGCAGTACTTC. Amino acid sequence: CASSVVPGPPWETYEQYF.

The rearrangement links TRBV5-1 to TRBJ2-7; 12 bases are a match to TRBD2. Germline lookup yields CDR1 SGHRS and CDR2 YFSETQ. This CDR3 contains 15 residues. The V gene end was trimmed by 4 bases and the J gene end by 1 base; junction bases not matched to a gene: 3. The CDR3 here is CASSLLAGGSYEQYF. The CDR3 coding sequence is TGCGCCAGCAGCCTACTAGCGGGGGGTTCCTACGAGCAGTACTTC.

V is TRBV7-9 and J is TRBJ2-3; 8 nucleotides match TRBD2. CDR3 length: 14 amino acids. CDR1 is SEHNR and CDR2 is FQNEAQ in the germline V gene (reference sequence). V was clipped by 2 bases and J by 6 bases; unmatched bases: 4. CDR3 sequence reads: CASSLTGGGDTQYF. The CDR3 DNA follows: TGTGCCAGCAGCTTAACCGGGGGGGGCGATACGCAGTATTTT.

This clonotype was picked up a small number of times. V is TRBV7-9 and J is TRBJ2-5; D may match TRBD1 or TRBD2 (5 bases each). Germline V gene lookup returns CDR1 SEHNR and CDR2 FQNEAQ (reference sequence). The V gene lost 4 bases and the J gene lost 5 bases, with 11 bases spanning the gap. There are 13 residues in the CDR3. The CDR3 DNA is TGTGCCAGCAGCTGGGGGTCCATTGAGACCCAGTACTTC. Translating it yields CASSWGSIETQYF. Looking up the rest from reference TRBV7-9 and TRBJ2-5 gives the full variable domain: DTGVSQNPRHKITKRGQNVTFRCDPISEHNRLYWYRQTLGQGPEFLTYFQNEAQLEKSRLLSDRFSAERPKGSFSTLEIQRTEQGDSAMYLCASSWGSIETQYFGPGTRLLVL.

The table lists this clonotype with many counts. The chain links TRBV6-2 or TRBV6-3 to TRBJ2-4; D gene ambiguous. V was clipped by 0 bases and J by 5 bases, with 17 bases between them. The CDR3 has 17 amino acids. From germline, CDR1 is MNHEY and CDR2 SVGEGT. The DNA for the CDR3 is TGTGCCAGCAGTTACTCGATGGCAGAATATCGCCAAAACATTCAGTACTTC. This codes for CASSYSMAEYRQNIQYF.

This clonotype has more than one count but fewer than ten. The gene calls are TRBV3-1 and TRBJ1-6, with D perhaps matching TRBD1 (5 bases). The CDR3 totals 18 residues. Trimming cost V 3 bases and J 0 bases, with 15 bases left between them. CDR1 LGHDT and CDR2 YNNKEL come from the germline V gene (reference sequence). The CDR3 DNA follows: TGTGCCAGCAGCCATGGGGGGAGCGGGGGCTCCTATAATTCACCCCTCCACTTT. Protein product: CASSHGGSGGSYNSPLHF.

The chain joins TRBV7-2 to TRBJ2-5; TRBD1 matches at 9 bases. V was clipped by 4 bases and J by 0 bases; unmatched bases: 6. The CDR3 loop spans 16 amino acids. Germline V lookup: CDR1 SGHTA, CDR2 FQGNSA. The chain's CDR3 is CASSWGQGRYQETQYF. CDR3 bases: TGTGCCAGCAGCTGGGGACAGGGCAGGTACCAAGAGACCCAGTACTTC. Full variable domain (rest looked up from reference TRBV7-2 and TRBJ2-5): GAGVSQSPSNKVTEKGKDVELRCDPISGHTALYWYRQSLGQGLEFLIYFQGNSAPDKSGLPSDRFSAERTGGSVSTLTIQRTQQEDSAVYLCASSWGQGRYQETQYFGPGTRLLVL.

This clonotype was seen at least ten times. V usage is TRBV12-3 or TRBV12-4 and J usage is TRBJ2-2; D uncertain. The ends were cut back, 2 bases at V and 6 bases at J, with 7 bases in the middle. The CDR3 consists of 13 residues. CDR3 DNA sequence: TGTGCCAGCAGTTTAAATCGGGCCGGGGAGCTGTTTTTT. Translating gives CASSLNRAGELFF.

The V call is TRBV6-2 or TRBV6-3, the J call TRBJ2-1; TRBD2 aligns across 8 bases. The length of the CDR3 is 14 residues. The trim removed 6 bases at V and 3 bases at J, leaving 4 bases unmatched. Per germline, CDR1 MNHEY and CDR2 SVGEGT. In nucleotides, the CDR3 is TGTGCCAGCAGCCTCGGGACTAGCTACAATGAGCAGTTCTTC. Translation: CASSLGTSYNEQFF.

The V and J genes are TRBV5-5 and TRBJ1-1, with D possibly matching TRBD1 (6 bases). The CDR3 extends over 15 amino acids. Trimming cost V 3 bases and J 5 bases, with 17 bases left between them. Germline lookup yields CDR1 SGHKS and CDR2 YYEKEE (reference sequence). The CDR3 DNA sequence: TGTGCCAGCAGCTGGGGAGAGCCAGGGACAACTGAAGCTTTCTTT. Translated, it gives CASSWGEPGTTEAFF.

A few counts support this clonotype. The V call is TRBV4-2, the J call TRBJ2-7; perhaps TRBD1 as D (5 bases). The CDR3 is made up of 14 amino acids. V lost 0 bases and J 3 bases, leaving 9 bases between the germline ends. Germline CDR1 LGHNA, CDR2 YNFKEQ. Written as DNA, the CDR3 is TGTGCCAGCAGCCAAGATGACAGAAACTACGAGCAGTACTTC. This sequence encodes CASSQDDRNYEQYF.

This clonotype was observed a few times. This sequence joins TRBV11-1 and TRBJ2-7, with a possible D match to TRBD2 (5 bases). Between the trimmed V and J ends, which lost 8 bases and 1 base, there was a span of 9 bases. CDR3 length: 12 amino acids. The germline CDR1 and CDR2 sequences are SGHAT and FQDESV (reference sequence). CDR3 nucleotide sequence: TGTGCCAGCGAGGGCAGTTCCTACGAGCAGTACTTC. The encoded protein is CASEGSSYEQYF.

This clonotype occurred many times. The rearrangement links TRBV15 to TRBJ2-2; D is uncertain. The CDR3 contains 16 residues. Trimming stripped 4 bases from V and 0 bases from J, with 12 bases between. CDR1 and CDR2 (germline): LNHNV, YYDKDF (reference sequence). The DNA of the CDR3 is TGTGCCACCAGCACTGGACCAATTTCGAACACCGGGGAGCTGTTTTTT. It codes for CATSTGPISNTGELFF.

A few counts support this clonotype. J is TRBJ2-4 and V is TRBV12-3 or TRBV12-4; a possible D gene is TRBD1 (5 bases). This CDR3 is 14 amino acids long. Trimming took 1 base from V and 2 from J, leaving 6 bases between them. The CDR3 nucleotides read TGTGCCAGCAGTTTAGGGGGCCCCAAAAACATTCAGTACTTC. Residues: CASSLGGPKNIQYF.

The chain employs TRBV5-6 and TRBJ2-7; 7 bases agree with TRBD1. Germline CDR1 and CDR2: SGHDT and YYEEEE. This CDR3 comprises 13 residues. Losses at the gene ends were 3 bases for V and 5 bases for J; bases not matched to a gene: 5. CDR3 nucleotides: TGTGCCAGCAGCTACGGGACAGTCGACGAGCAGTACGTC. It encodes CASSYGTVDEQYV.

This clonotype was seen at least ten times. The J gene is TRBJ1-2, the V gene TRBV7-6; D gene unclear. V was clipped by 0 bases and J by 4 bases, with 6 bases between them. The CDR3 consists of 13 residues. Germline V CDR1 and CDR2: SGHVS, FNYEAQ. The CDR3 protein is CASSLATGYGYTF. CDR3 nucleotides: TGTGCCAGCAGCTTAGCAACCGGCTATGGCTACACCTTC.